These 23 T cell receptor beta chains share one sample of origin, sequenced in a study of T-cell reconstitution after alpha-beta-depleted transplantation in children. Researchers prepared the TCRbeta library using unique molecular identifiers, the study reports. TCRdb ran MiXCR on the PCR reads and lists one entry per CDR3 protein. The profile covers around 700,000 distinct CDR3 sequences, with around 13% appearing a single time and about 0.77% taken by the ten largest. Specimen: PBMCs, collected before TCRalphabeta/CD19-depleted stem cell transplant. The source is a girl aged 2-10 years with congenital amegakaryocytic thrombocytopenia, due to receive a stem cell transplant.

The sample holds many counts of this clonotype. The V call is TRBV20-1, the J call TRBJ1-1; 8 nucleotides line up with TRBD1. The length of the CDR3 is 16 residues. The germline V gene has CDR1 DFQATT and CDR2 SNEGSKA (reference sequence). The V segment lost 0 bases and the J segment 6 bases; nucleotides outside the gene matches: 12. The CDR3 region has the DNA TGCAGTGCTAGAGATTCTACCAGGGGGCCCCTACCTGAAGCTTTCTTT. Its translation is CSARDSTRGPLPEAFF.

Ten or more counts support this clonotype. The chain uses TRBV5-5 and TRBJ1-1; D is unclear. V lost 6 bases to trimming and J lost 5 bases, with 17 bases between them. Germline values: CDR1 SGHKS, CDR2 YYEKEE (reference sequence). CDR3 length: 14 residues. Here the CDR3 DNA reads TGTGCCAGCACCTCCCCAGAAGGTGGAACTGAAGCTTTCTTT. Its translation is CASTSPEGGTEAFF.

Only one count was recorded for this clonotype. The chain combines TRBV5-6 with TRBJ2-7, with D possibly matching TRBD2 (6 bases). V lost 9 bases to trimming and J lost 0 bases, with 13 bases between them. The CDR3 length is 13 residues. Germline CDR1 is SGHDT and CDR2 is YYEEEE. The CDR3 protein is CAMSFGSSYEQYF. In nucleotides, the CDR3 is TGTGCCATGAGCTTCGGGAGCTCCTACGAGCAGTACTTC.

This sequence joins TRBV18 and TRBJ1-2; the match to TRBD1 covers 9 bases. The CDR3 has 13 amino acids. Germline-derived CDR1 and CDR2 are KGHSH and LQKENI. V lost 2 bases, J lost 6 bases, and 1 base stayed unmatched. CDR3 loop: CASSPWTGDGYTF. Here the CDR3 DNA reads TGTGCCAGCTCACCATGGACAGGGGATGGCTACACCTTC. Looking up the rest from reference TRBV18 and TRBJ1-2 gives the full variable domain: NAGVMQNPRHLVRRRGQEARLRCSPMKGHSHVYWYRQLPEEGLKFMVYLQKENIIDESGMPKERFSAEFPKEGPSILRIQQVVRGDSAAYFCASSPWTGDGYTFGSGTRLTVV.

CDR3 residues: CASTRSPGTSRSSYNEQFF. Here the CDR3 DNA reads TGTGCCAGCACCCGTAGTCCCGGGACTAGCAGGAGCTCCTACAATGAGCAGTTCTTC. The chain carries TRBV7-6 and TRBJ2-1; 9 bases are a match to TRBD2. Germline assignment: CDR1 SGHVS and CDR2 FNYEAQ. The CDR3 has 19 residues. The V gene end was trimmed by 7 bases and the J gene end by 0 bases; junction bases not matched to a gene: 16.

This clonotype was picked up many times. The CDR3 region has the DNA TGTGCCAGCAGCCAAAGAATGGTCAGTGATACGCAGTATTTT. Translated, it gives CASSQRMVSDTQYF. The gene calls are TRBV14 and TRBJ2-3; D unclear. Germline-derived CDR1 and CDR2 are SGHDN and FVKESK. Trimming pared 2 bases from V and 6 bases from J, leaving 12 bases between. This CDR3 contains 14 residues.

As concerns this clonotype: With a much larger clone just one base away, this may be a read error. The rearrangement uses TRBV20-1 and TRBJ1-2; 10 bases align to TRBD1. Germline V gene lookup returns CDR1 DFQATT and CDR2 SNEGSKA (reference sequence). The CDR3 is 12 residues long. CDR3 bases: TGCAGTGCTAAGACAGGGGGCGATGGCTACCCCTTC. Translated: CSAKTGGDGYPF.

This clonotype was observed a few times. This sequence joins TRBV20-1 and TRBJ2-1; the match to TRBD2 covers 8 bases. The CDR3 extends over 15 amino acids. With V trimmed by 6 bases and J by 8 bases, 15 bases remained unmatched. Germline-derived CDR1 and CDR2 are DFQATT and SNEGSKA (reference sequence). In DNA, the CDR3 is TGCAGTGCAGGGCCGTCGCTAGCGGGTCAGGATGAGCAGTTCTTC. Amino acid sequence: CSAGPSLAGQDEQFF.

This clonotype was counted many times. The rearrangement joins TRBV10-3 to TRBJ2-1; 12 bases align to TRBD2. The V segment lost 4 bases and the J segment 3 bases; nucleotides outside the gene matches: 4. This CDR3 region has 16 residues. Germline assignment: CDR1 ENHRY and CDR2 SYGVKD. This CDR3 is CAISGPLAGGYNEQFF. The DNA for the CDR3 is TGTGCCATCAGTGGACCACTAGCGGGAGGCTACAATGAGCAGTTCTTC.

This clonotype was recorded a few times. The J gene is TRBJ2-1, the V gene TRBV6-1; 10 bases map to TRBD2. Germline V lookup: CDR1 MNHNS, CDR2 SASEGT. This CDR3 has 15 amino acids. V was pared by 6 bases and J by 10 bases, with 12 bases of the junction left unmatched. The CDR3, as DNA: TGTGCCAGCAGCGCCTTTGAGCGGGAGGGGAGGGAGCAGTTCTTC. It yields the protein CASSAFEREGREQFF.

This chain links TRBV19 with TRBJ2-1, with TRBD2 as a possible D gene (6 bases). CDR3 length: 14 residues. CDR1 and CDR2 from the germline V gene are LNHDA and SQIVND (reference sequence). V lost 5 bases and J 6 bases, leaving 14 bases between the germline ends. CDR3 amino acids: CASSLLGTSNEQFF. The CDR3 bases are TGTGCCAGTAGTCTGTTAGGGACTTCCAATGAGCAGTTCTTC.

The CDR3 DNA reads TGTGCCAGCCGGAGTAGCGGGAGGGCCCACAGTGAGCAGTTCTTC. This gives the protein CASRSSGRAHSEQFF. The V call is TRBV7-8, the J call TRBJ2-1, with 11 bases identical to TRBD2. The CDR3 loop spans 15 amino acids. Germline V gives CDR1 SGHVS, CDR2 FQNEAQ. V lost 8 bases to trimming and J lost 9 bases; unmatched junction nucleotides: 12.

This clonotype was seen many times. The chain couples TRBV28 to TRBJ2-1, with D possibly being TRBD1 (5 bases). The CDR3 covers 13 residues. Germline V gene data show CDR1 as MDHEN and CDR2 as SYDVKM. The germline V and J ends were trimmed by 5 bases and 7 bases, with 12 bases remaining between them. The CDR3 spells CASSTLGVNEQFF. The CDR3 coding sequence is TGTGCCAGCAGTACGCTAGGGGTTAATGAGCAGTTCTTC.

In this sample, this clonotype turned up many times. This CDR3 reads CASRGSPSGVTGELFF. The DNA for the CDR3 is TGCGCCAGCAGGGGGTCTCCTAGCGGAGTCACCGGGGAGCTGTTTTTT. The V gene is TRBV5-1, the J gene TRBJ2-2; 7 bases agree with TRBD2. V gave up 5 bases and J gave up 4 bases; unmatched junction bases: 11. This CDR3 comprises 16 residues. The V gene's germline CDR1 is SGHRS and CDR2 YFSETQ.

This clonotype was counted ten times or more. This chain links TRBV7-2 with TRBJ1-2; D is uncertain. Germline-derived CDR1 and CDR2 are SGHTA and FQGNSA. V was pared by 1 base and J by 13 bases, with 10 bases between. The CDR3 has 11 residues. The CDR3 bases are TGTGCCAGCAGCTTAGAAGGGTCCGGCACCTTC. Residues: CASSLEGSGTF.

Ten or more counts support this clonotype. CDR3 region: CASSQDLEGLFEQYF. As DNA, the CDR3 is TGCGCCAGCAGCCAAGATCTAGAAGGCCTGTTCGAGCAGTACTTC. The chain combines TRBV4-1 with TRBJ2-7; unclear D gene. V was trimmed by 0 bases and J by 6 bases, leaving 15 bases between them. Germline CDR1 reads MGHRA; CDR2 reads YSYEKL. This CDR3 has 15 amino acids.

For this clonotype: This may be a read error: a much more frequent sequence differs by one nucleotide. This chain joins TRBV27 and TRBJ2-7, with D perhaps given as TRBD1 or TRBD2 (5 bases each). V was pared by 3 bases and J by 5 bases, with 11 bases between. CDR3 length equals 13 residues. Germline CDR1 and CDR2: MNHEY and SMNVEV (reference sequence). The CDR3 reads CASSFAGTHEQYF. The CDR3 DNA follows: TGTGCCAGCAGTTTTGCAGGGACCCACGAGCAGTACTTC.

The chain couples TRBV5-1 to TRBJ2-1; 7 bases align to TRBD2. Germline lookup yields CDR1 SGHRS and CDR2 YFSETQ. The length of the CDR3 is 17 residues. V shed 4 bases, J shed 3 bases, and the junction held 13 bases outside the gene matches. The DNA for the CDR3 is TGCGCCAGCAGCCTGGGAGGGGCGGGAGTCATCTACAATGAGCAGTTCTTC. Translating it yields CASSLGGAGVIYNEQFF. Supplemented by reference TRBV5-1 and TRBJ2-1, the full variable domain reads KAGVTQTPRYLIKTRGQQVTLSCSPISGHRSVSWYQQTPGQGLQFLFEYFSETQRNKGNFPGRFSGRQFSNSRSEMNVSTLELGDSALYLCASSLGGAGVIYNEQFFGPGTRLTVL.

Ten or more counts support this clonotype. The chain uses TRBV10-3 and TRBJ2-1, with a weak D call TRBD2 (6 bases). Germline assignment: CDR1 ENHRY and CDR2 SYGVKD. The CDR3 spans 14 residues. Between the trimmed V and J ends, which lost 5 bases and 5 bases, there was a span of 13 bases. The CDR3, as DNA: TGTGCCATCAGTTCTAGCGAGCCCCACAATGAGCAGTTCTTC. Translation: CAISSSEPHNEQFF.

The V call is TRBV18, the J call TRBJ1-5; D possibly corresponds to TRBD1 (5 bases). This CDR3 has 15 amino acids. The germline V gene has CDR1 KGHSH and CDR2 LQKENI. V dropped 6 bases and J dropped 1 base, with 13 bases sitting between them. The CDR3 DNA follows: TGTGCCAGCTCGTTGGGGGGAACGAGCAATCAGCCCCAGCATTTT. Translating gives CASSLGGTSNQPQHF.

This clonotype was observed at least ten times. Germline is not matched at one junction end, which may reflect a read error. This sequence joins TRBV5-1 and TRBJ2-1; D uncertain. The CDR3 runs to 11 residues. The germline CDR1 and CDR2 sequences are SGHRS and YFSETQ. CDR3 residues: CASSLGDRAVF. The DNA of the CDR3 is TGCGCCAGCAGCTTGGGGGATAGGGCGGTCTTC.

The chain links TRBV7-8 to TRBJ2-7; D not certain. Germline-derived CDR1 and CDR2 are SGHVS and FQNEAQ. CDR3 length: 11 amino acids. V was pared by 10 bases and J by 2 bases, with 9 bases between. CDR3 in DNA: TGTGCCACCACCACCGCCTACGAGCAGTACTTC. Protein: CATTTAYEQYF.

This clonotype was seen many times. This sequence joins TRBV7-2 and TRBJ1-4; weak D call: TRBD1 (6 bases). Germline lookup yields CDR1 SGHTA and CDR2 FQGNSA. The CDR3 sequence is 14 residues long. V lost 3 bases to trimming and J lost 1 base, with 6 bases between them. CDR3 residues: CASSLTGTNEKLFF. The CDR3 nucleotides are TGTGCCAGCAGCTTGACAGGAACTAATGAAAAACTGTTTTTT.